The source of this TCR beta chain is a study of blood T cell repertoires in COVID-19. Per germline, CDR1 SGDLS and CDR2 YYNGEE. This CDR3 is built from 13 residues. Trimming left V 0 bases short and J 9 bases short, with 10 bases between. Repertoires were generated with immunoSEQ multiplex PCR, while TCRdb's copy carries only in-frame clones and drops some. The sample has about 160,000 clones, roughly 85% seen once; the top ten hold 3% to 3.5%. V is TRBV9 and J is TRBJ1-5, with a weak D call TRBD1 (5 bases). This TCR was sampled from a human donor with acute or convalescent COVID-19. The donor label of this sample is uncertain. Source material: peripheral blood. Written as DNA, the CDR3 is TGTGCCAGCAGCGTAGAGACCCAGGGGCCCCAGCATTTT. Its protein product is CASSVETQGPQHF. Filled out from reference TRBV9 and TRBJ1-5, the complete variable domain reads DSGVTQTPKHLITATGQRVTLRCSPRSGDLSVYWYQQSLDQGLQFLIQYYNGEERAKGNILERFSAQQFPDLHSELNLSSLELGDSALYFCASSVETQGPQHFGDGTRLSIL.